This entry features one T cell receptor beta chain sequence. Its antigen is still unknown. Base qualities were left out, and no much larger clone turns up one base away. The sample is drawn from a study of blood T cell repertoires in COVID-19 (dated by TCRdb to the early 2020s). Background for the entire study: Collaborator samples came from the United States, Italy and Spain and covered acute and convalescent phases of COVID-19. The material from the prospective study consisted of cDNA or gDNA derived from T cells, B-cell-depleted T cells, or PBMCs. Subjects who had been exposed to COVID-19, were actively infected with it, or had recovered from it provided the deeply sampled blood TCRbeta repertoires that made up the dataset. The repertoires were released in a freely available public database intended as a resource for research on the immune response to SARS-CoV-2. Samples came from the ongoing ImmuneRACE study (first 160 participants) plus 1,254 subjects from 6 global collaborators. A de-identified subject ID, COVID-19 status, age in years and sex were almost always included in the sample metadata. Where available, HLA class I and class II types were obtained from metadata supplied by the sample provider rather than from assay-based typing.

The germline V gene (reference sequence) gives CDR1 as PRHDT and CDR2 as FYEKMQ. V trim: 1 base; J trim: 4 bases; unmatched bases: 7. Including cysteine and phenylalanine, the CDR3 has 16 amino acids. Of the read, only the CDR3 DNA is kept; its 48 bases are in frame from base 1. Findings and caveats that apply to the study as a whole: Clinical and demographic metadata were provided uncurated, with the amount varying by source and participant.

Whole blood was collected in K2EDTA tubes by collaborating institutions according to the institutions' own protocols. For TCRbeta analysis, collaborators shipped samples as frozen whole blood, isolated PBMCs, or DNA extracted from either of those sample types. TCRbeta CDR3 regions were amplified from genomic DNA using the immunoSEQ Assay, a bias-controlled multiplex PCR. The authors' pipeline ran thus. Within the assay, amplification of reference gene primers was used to estimate how many nucleated cells each sample contained. To quantify the absolute abundance of each unique TCRbeta CDR3 rearrangement, sequence reads were collapsed and filtered. For each sample, productive Simpson clonality was calculated as the square root of Simpson's diversity index across productive rearrangements. TCRdb took over this immuneACCESS table, retaining in-frame rearrangements with V and J assigned. Such tables are incomplete; in checked studies, under half of the missing clones stem from an unresolved V gene, and the remainder is unexplained. The DNA gave D and trimming, while V, J and clone size come from that table. This sample has roughly 100,000 clones in its table, and 87% of those were observed once. Together, the top ten hold approximately 3% of the sample.

This TCR was sampled from a man aged 50 to 60 in a cohort sampled during active COVID-19. The sequence joins TRBV13 to TRBJ2-5, with 9 junctional bases fitting TRBD2. The sequencing input was peripheral blood. CDR3 sequence: CASSLAAGGLGETQYF. The DNA reads as follows: TGTGCCAGCAGCTTAGCGGCGGGGGGGCTCGGAGAGACCCAGTACTTC.